This T cell receptor beta chain was identified during a study of neurological immune-mediated disorders. Each CDR3 protein gets one entry after TCRdb re-called the 5' RACE reads with MiXCR. Seen here are approximately 26,000 distinct CDR3 sequences, about 3.1% observed once, and the top ten hold 7% to 8%. At least ten counts were recorded for this clonotype. Sequencing input: PBMCs. This sequence was found in a woman in her 30s with multiple sclerosis.

CDR3 DNA sequence: TGTGCCAGCAGCAATGGGGAAGAAAACTCCTACGAGCAGTACTTC. Its protein is CASSNGEENSYEQYF. The chain couples TRBV21-1 to TRBJ2-7. TRBV21-1 is a listed pseudogene. The CDR3 is made up of 15 amino acids.